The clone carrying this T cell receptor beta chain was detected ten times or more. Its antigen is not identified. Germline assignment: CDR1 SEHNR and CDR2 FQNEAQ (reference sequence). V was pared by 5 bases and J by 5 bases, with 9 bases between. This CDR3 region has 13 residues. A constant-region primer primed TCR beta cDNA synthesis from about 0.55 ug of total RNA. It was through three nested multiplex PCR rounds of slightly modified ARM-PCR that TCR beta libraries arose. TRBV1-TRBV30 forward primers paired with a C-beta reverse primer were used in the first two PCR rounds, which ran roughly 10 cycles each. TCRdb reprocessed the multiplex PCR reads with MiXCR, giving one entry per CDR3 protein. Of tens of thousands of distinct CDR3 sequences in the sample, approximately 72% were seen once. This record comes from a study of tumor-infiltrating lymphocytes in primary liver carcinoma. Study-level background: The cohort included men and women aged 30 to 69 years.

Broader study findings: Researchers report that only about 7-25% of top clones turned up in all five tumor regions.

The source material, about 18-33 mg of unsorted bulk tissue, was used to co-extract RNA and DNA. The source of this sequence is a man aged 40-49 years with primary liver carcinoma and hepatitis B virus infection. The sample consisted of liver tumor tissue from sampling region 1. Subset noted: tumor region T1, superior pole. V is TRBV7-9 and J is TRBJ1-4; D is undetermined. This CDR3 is CASSPRPNEKLFF. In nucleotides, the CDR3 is TGTGCCAGCAGCCCACGCCCGAATGAAAAACTGTTTTTT.